The 24 T cell receptor beta chains presented below share a single source sample, sequenced in a study of blood T cells in healthy people across ages (dated by TCRdb to 2013 to 2016). The library came from 5' RACE. Sequencing took place on an Illumina HiSeq 2500. The second PCR ran for roughly 7 to 11 cycles and used a J-beta primer mix along with a sample-barcoded 5' primer. Clones were called with MiXCR by TCRdb after fastp trimmed the public reads at Q25, and only in-frame beta chains were retained. Every CDR3 protein is listed once, alongside the most common genes and DNA of its rows. This sample has more than 1 million distinct CDR3 sequences in its table, and 35% to 50% of those were observed once. The ten most abundant clones make up approximately 20% of the sample. The sample was blood. The receptors derive from a woman in her fifties or sixties in good health.

The chain combines TRBV4-1 with TRBJ2-1; 14 nucleotides agree with TRBD2. Germline CDR1 and CDR2: MGHRA and YSYEKL. V was pared by 3 bases and J by 10 bases, with 5 bases of the junction left unmatched. The CDR3 runs to 15 residues. The CDR3 is CASSHLTSGRVEQFF. The CDR3 bases are TGCGCCAGCAGCCACCTGACTAGCGGGAGGGTCGAGCAGTTCTTC.

This rearrangement joins TRBV29-1 to TRBJ2-2; no definite D call. Trimming took 3 bases from V and 0 from J, leaving 5 bases between them. Germline V CDR1 and CDR2: SQVTM, ANQGSEA. This CDR3 region has 13 residues. This CDR3 is CSVDGSNTGELFF. The CDR3 coding sequence is TGCAGCGTTGACGGCTCGAACACCGGGGAGCTGTTTTTT.

This clonotype came up many times. The chain couples TRBV27 to TRBJ2-7; D ambiguous. The V and J ends lost 5 bases and 2 bases respectively, with 10 bases between them. The CDR3 is 13 residues long. CDR1 and CDR2 (germline): MNHEY, SMNVEV (reference sequence). CDR3 amino acids: CASSLGRTYEQYF. The CDR3 DNA reads as TGTGCCAGCAGTCTCGGACGGACCTACGAGCAGTACTTC.

The chain carries TRBV11-1 and TRBJ2-6; TRBD1 agrees at 9 bases. Germline CDR1 is SGHAT and CDR2 is FQDESV (reference sequence). J gave up 3 bases and V 3 bases, and 6 bases lay outside the gene matches. The length of the CDR3 is 17 residues. CDR3 loop: CASSLATGGFGANVLTF. The CDR3 DNA is TGTGCCAGCAGCTTGGCGACAGGGGGTTTTGGGGCCAACGTCCTGACTTTC.

The chain recombines TRBV5-1 with TRBJ2-2, with D possibly TRBD1 on 5 matching bases. The CDR3 contains 15 residues. Germline assignment: CDR1 SGHRS and CDR2 YFSETQ. V shed 3 bases and J shed 1 base, with 10 bases lying between them. CDR3 nucleotides: TGCGCCAGCAGCTCAACCACAGGGAACACCGGGGAGCTGTTTTTT. Protein sequence: CASSSTTGNTGELFF.

The chain uses TRBV12-3 or TRBV12-4 and TRBJ2-5; TRBD2 agrees at 15 bases. This CDR3 is 17 amino acids long. V lost 5 bases to trimming and J lost 2 bases; unmatched junction nucleotides: 6. CDR3 DNA sequence: TGTGCCAGCAGTCCGGGACTAGCGGGAGGTGCACAAGAGACCCAGTACTTC. This codes for CASSPGLAGGAQETQYF.

The genes are TRBV27 and TRBJ2-1; 8 bases line up with TRBD2. Germline values: CDR1 MNHEY, CDR2 SMNVEV (reference sequence). V shed 3 bases, J shed 10 bases, and the junction held 5 bases outside the gene matches. This CDR3 is built from 13 residues. In DNA form, the CDR3 reads TGTGCCAGCAGTTTGGCTAGCGGGTGGGAGCAGTTCTTC. Translated: CASSLASGWEQFF.

This clonotype was counted a few times. The chain uses TRBV20-1 and TRBJ2-1; D is perhaps TRBD2 (6 bases). Germline V gene lookup returns CDR1 DFQATT and CDR2 SNEGSKA (reference sequence). This CDR3 region has 13 residues. Trimming shortened V by 2 bases and J by 6 bases, and 11 bases separated the two germline ends. The CDR3 DNA sequence: TGCAGTGCTAGACGTCCAGCGGGCAATGAGCAGTTCTTC. Its translation is CSARRPAGNEQFF.

The gene calls are TRBV4-1 and TRBJ2-5; D may be TRBD2 (5 bases). The end of the DNA aligns better with TRBJ2-7, so the J call may be wrong. Germline CDR1 is MGHRA and CDR2 is YSYEKL. CDR3 length equals 19 residues. For the CDR3, the DNA is TGCGCCAGCAGCCAAGTCCAAGGGCTGGGCTCTAGCCCAGCTCGCGAGCAGTACTTC. It is translated as CASSQVQGLGSSPAREQYF.

The V and J genes are TRBV3-1 and TRBJ2-1; the D gene could be TRBD1 or TRBD2 (7 bases each). The V gene lost 4 bases and the J gene lost 11 bases, with 18 bases spanning the gap. The CDR3 spans 14 residues. Germline-derived CDR1 and CDR2 are LGHDT and YNNKEL (reference sequence). CDR3 bases: TGTGCCAGCAGCCTAAGGGGGCGGGAGACTAAGCAGTTCTTC. It is translated as CASSLRGRETKQFF.

The chain recombines TRBV27 with TRBJ2-3; 9 bases agree with TRBD2. V was pared by 5 bases and J by 0 bases, with 9 bases of the junction left unmatched. The germline CDR1 and CDR2 sequences are MNHEY and SMNVEV (reference sequence). There are 17 residues in the CDR3. The CDR3 DNA follows: TGTGCCAGCAGTCCCGGGCTAGCGGGGCCTAGCACAGATACGCAGTATTTT. This translates into CASSPGLAGPSTDTQYF.

The rearrangement links TRBV29-1 to TRBJ1-1, with D uncertain. This CDR3 comprises 14 residues. In germline, CDR1 is SQVTM, CDR2 ANQGSEA. Trimming left V 0 bases short and J 4 bases short, with 12 bases between. The CDR3: CSVEEPPGGTEAFF. CDR3 DNA sequence: TGCAGCGTTGAAGAGCCACCCGGAGGCACTGAAGCTTTCTTT.

CDR3 protein: CASQGLRETQYF. In DNA, the CDR3 is TGTGCTAGTCAAGGGCTACGAGAGACCCAGTACTTC. The J gene is TRBJ2-5, the V gene TRBV12-5; D is unclear. This CDR3 comprises 12 residues. V was cut by 8 bases and J by 4 bases, with 11 bases left in between. Germline CDR1 is LGHNT and CDR2 is FRNRAP.

The chain carries TRBV28 and TRBJ2-3; possibly TRBD1 for D (5 bases). Deletions cut 8 bases from V and 6 bases from J, with 24 bases between. Germline CDR1 and CDR2: MDHEN and SYDVKM. There are 16 residues in the CDR3. CDR3 sequence: CASHDWGEGVGDTQYF. CDR3 nucleotides: TGTGCCAGCCATGATTGGGGCGAAGGAGTTGGTGATACGCAGTATTTT.

Here the CDR3 reads CATSEGAMGSPLHF. DNA for the CDR3: TGTGCCACCTCTGAGGGCGCGATGGGTTCACCCCTCCACTTT. The chain uses TRBV15 and TRBJ1-6; D is undetermined. The V end lost 8 bases, the J end lost 9 bases, and 17 bases lay between the germline ends. The V gene's germline CDR1 is LNHNV and CDR2 YYDKDF (reference sequence). The CDR3 consists of 14 residues. Using reference TRBV15 and TRBJ1-6 for the parts outside the CDR3, the full variable domain is DAMVIQNPRYQVTQFGKPVTLSCSQTLNHNVMYWYQQKSSQAPKLLFHYYDKDFNNEADTPDNFQSRRPNTSFCFLDIRSPGLGDTAMYLCATSEGAMGSPLHFGNGTRLTVT.

This clonotype was counted a few times. This chain links TRBV20-1 with TRBJ2-3; the D is unclear. The CDR3 contains 9 residues. The germline V gene encodes CDR1 DFQATT and CDR2 SNEGSKA (reference sequence). Trimming cost V 6 bases and J 9 bases, with 7 bases left between them. CDR3 nucleotide sequence: TGCAGTGCCTTAAACACGCAGTATTTT. This gives the protein CSALNTQYF.

The rearrangement links TRBV20-1 to TRBJ1-2; 9 bases fit TRBD1. The germline CDR1 and CDR2 sequences are DFQATT and SNEGSKA (reference sequence). With V trimmed by 4 bases and J by 6 bases, 3 bases remained unmatched. The CDR3 is made up of 12 amino acids. The CDR3 reads CSAKQGANGYTF. CDR3 coding DNA: TGCAGTGCTAAACAGGGGGCCAATGGCTACACCTTC.

V and J are TRBV21-1 and TRBJ2-1. TRBV21-1 is assigned pseudogene status. CDR3 size: 10 residues. CDR3 nucleotide sequence: TGTGCCAGCTCAGGCAAGCAGCAGTTCTTC. This encodes CASSGKQQFF.

The chain recombines TRBV12-3 or TRBV12-4 with TRBJ2-1; tentative D call: TRBD2 (7 bases). V shed 11 bases and J shed 9 bases, with 20 bases lying between them. The CDR3 extends over 13 amino acids. In DNA form, the CDR3 reads TGTGCCGCCACGGGTCGGGGAGGGGGTGAGCAGTTCTTC. Its translation is CAATGRGGGEQFF.

The chain combines TRBV5-1 with TRBJ2-3, with 10 positions matching TRBD1. CDR1 SGHRS and CDR2 YFSETQ come from the germline V gene. V lost 0 bases, J lost 4 bases, and 5 bases stayed unmatched. The CDR3 has 16 residues. DNA for the CDR3: TGCGCCAGCAGCTTGGCGACAGGGGGCGCATCAGATACGCAGTATTTT. It encodes CASSLATGGASDTQYF.

As to this clonotype: A much larger clone sits a single nucleotide away, making a read error possible. In DNA form, the CDR3 reads TGTGCCAGCAGCTTAGTTCAAGGCCCAGAAGAGACCCAGTTCTTC. Encoded protein: CASSLVQGPEETQFF. J is TRBJ2-5 and V is TRBV7-2; D unresolved. The J call may be faulty, since TRBJ2-1 better matches the DNA end. CDR1 and CDR2 (germline): SGHTA, FQGNSA. The CDR3 contains 15 residues.

This clonotype has a handful of counts. The chain joins TRBV12-3 or TRBV12-4 to TRBJ2-7; TRBD2 matches 13 bases. CDR3 length: 15 amino acids. V was pared by 6 bases and J by 7 bases, with 9 bases of the junction left unmatched. CDR3 coding DNA: TGTGCCAGCAGCCCGCCGGGACTAGCGGGAAGAGAGCAGTACTTC. It translates to CASSPPGLAGREQYF.

The chain is built from TRBV12-1 and TRBJ2-7; TRBD1 is the table's D call, not checked against the DNA. TRBV12-1 constitutes a pseudogene. There are 14 residues in the CDR3. The CDR3 spells CASSAGQGNCEQYF. DNA for the CDR3: TGTGCCAGCAGCGCGGGACAGGGGAACTGCGAGCAGTACTTC.

This chain's CDR3 is CASSLNSLANTGELFF. For the CDR3, the DNA is TGCGCCAGCAGCTTGAACAGTCTAGCGAACACCGGGGAGCTGTTTTTT. The rearrangement joins TRBV5-1 to TRBJ2-2; D not certain. CDR3 size: 16 residues. CDR1 is SGHRS and CDR2 is YFSETQ in the germline V gene. Trimming pared 1 base from V and 0 bases from J, leaving 10 bases between.